These 4 T cell receptor beta chains originate from one sample sequenced in a study of T cells in women clearing cervical HPV infection. TCRdb keeps only in-frame clones here, not all; method: immunoSEQ multiplex PCR. This sample's table reports 25,000 to 35,000 clones. Sequencing was carried out using blood buffy coat. Receptors were obtained from a woman aged 18 to 75 with a cervical HPV16 infection that either progressed to CIN3+ or cleared (not recorded which).

In regard to this clone: The DNA ends 3 residues before the CDR3 does, and the rest of the CDR3 is filled in from the germline J gene. V usage is TRBV9 and J usage is TRBJ1-1; no reliable D call. With 1 base removed from V and 2 bases from J, the gap between germline ends came to 6 bases. The CDR3 length is 13 residues. Germline assignment: CDR1 SGDLS and CDR2 YYNGEE. CDR3: CASSVFLNTEAFF. CDR3 DNA (partial): TGTGCCAGCAGCGTATTTCTTAACACTGAA. Filled out from reference TRBV9 and TRBJ1-1, the complete variable domain reads DSGVTQTPKHLITATGQRVTLRCSPRSGDLSVYWYQQSLDQGLQFLIQYYNGEERAKGNILERFSAQQFPDLHSELNLSSLELGDSALYFCASSVFLNTEAFFGQGTRLTVV.

Regarding this clone: The CDR3 end falls 3 residues outside the read, so it is completed with the germline J gene. The chain links TRBV6-1 to TRBJ1-6, with D possibly being TRBD1 (5 bases). V was pared by 0 bases and J by 0 bases, with 12 bases between. The germline V gene has CDR1 MNHNS and CDR2 SASEGT. The CDR3 sequence is 18 residues long. CDR3 sequence: CASSEAGTGFSYNSPLHF. CDR3 bases read: TGTGCCAGCAGTGAAGCGGGGACTGGTTTCTCCTATAATTCACCC.

Worth noting for this clone: The CDR3 end is not reached by the read, which stops 3 residues before it; the germline J gene fills it in. The chain carries TRBV30 and TRBJ1-4; 9 nucleotides match TRBD1. The J segment lost 6 bases and the V segment lost 7 bases, leaving 15 bases of the junction unmatched. This CDR3 is 16 amino acids long. From germline, CDR1 is GTSNPN and CDR2 SVGIG (reference sequence). CDR3 bases read: TGTGCCTCGTCGGACAGGGGTAGTCGGGTGGATGAAAAA. Its translation is CASSDRGSRVDEK. The whole CDR3 protein is CASSDRGSRVDEKLFF.

As concerns this clone: Sequencing ends 3 residues short of the CDR3 end; the germline J gene provides the rest. This chain links TRBV7-9 with TRBJ2-7; possibly TRBD2 for D (7 bases). The CDR3 totals 13 residues. V lost 3 bases, J lost 3 bases, and 9 bases lay in between. Germline CDR1 SEHNR, CDR2 FQNEAQ (reference sequence). CDR3 in amino acids: CASSLGGLYEQYF. CDR3 DNA, as far as it was read: TGTGCCAGCAGCTTGGGGGGGCTCTACGAG.